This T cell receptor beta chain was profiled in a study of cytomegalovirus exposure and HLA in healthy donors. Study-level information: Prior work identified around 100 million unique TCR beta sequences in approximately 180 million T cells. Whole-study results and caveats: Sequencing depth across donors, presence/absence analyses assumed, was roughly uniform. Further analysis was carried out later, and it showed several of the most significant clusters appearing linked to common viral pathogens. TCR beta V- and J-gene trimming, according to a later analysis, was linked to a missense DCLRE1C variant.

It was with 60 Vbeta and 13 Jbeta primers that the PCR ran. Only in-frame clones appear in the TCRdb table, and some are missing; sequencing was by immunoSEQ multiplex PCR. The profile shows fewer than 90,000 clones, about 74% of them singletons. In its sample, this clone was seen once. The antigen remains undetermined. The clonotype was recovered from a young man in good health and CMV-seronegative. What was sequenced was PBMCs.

CDR3 sequence reads: CASRTGPSTDTQYF. CDR3 bases: TGTGCCAGCAGGACAGGGCCTAGCACAGATACGCAGTATTTT. V is TRBV6-1 and J is TRBJ2-3; 7 nucleotides align to TRBD1. CDR1 is MNHNS and CDR2 is SASEGT in the germline V gene. CDR3 length equals 14 residues. Trimming took 6 bases from V and 0 from J; bases not matched to a gene: 3.